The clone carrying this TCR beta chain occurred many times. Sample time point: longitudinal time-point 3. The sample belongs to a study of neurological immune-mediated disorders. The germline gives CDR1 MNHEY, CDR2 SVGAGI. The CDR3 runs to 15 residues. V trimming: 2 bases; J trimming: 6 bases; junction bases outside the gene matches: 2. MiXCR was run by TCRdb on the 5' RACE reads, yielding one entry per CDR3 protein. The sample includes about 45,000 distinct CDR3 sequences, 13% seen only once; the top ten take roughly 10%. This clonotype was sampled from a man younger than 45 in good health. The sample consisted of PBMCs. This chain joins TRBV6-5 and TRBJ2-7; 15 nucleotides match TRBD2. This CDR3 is CASSYQGLAGGEQYF. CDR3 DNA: TGTGCCAGCAGTTACCAGGGACTAGCGGGAGGCGAGCAGTACTTC.